The rows below give T cell receptor beta chains drawn from one sample of a study of cytomegalovirus exposure and HLA in healthy donors. Profiling relied on immunoSEQ multiplex PCR, and the TCRdb table lists in-frame clones only, not all of them. The table shows over 130,000 clones, with more than 60% occurring only once. Sequences were obtained from PBMCs. The origin of the receptors is a male donor in good health and CMV-seronegative. Both conserved end residues are part of each CDR3. The order of the fields is D gene, V gene, J gene, clone size, CDR3 DNA, CDR3 protein. D genes are given only for firm matches. Part of the rows lack a size; the others show once, few, many or a class for expanded clones.

D: TRBD2; V: TRBV7-2; J: TRBJ2-7; size: -; DNA: TGTGCCAGCAGCCCGGGACTAGGCTACGAGCAGTACTTC; CDR3: CASSPGLGYEQYF
D: TRBD2; V: TRBV10-3; J: TRBJ2-5; size: -; DNA: TGTGCCATCAATATAGCGGGGTTGAGGGAGACCCAGTACTTC; CDR3: CAINIAGLRETQYF
D: -; V: TRBV6-1; J: TRBJ2-5; size: few; DNA: TGTGCCAGCAGTGAAGGGGCAGGGGAAGAGACCCAGTACTTC; CDR3: CASSEGAGEETQYF
D: -; V: TRBV9; J: TRBJ1-1; size: -; DNA: TGTGCCAGCAGCGTAGGTGAGGACGGGACTTACACTGAAGCTTTCTTT; CDR3: CASSVGEDGTYTEAFF
D: -; V: TRBV11-1; J: TRBJ1-1; size: -; DNA: TGTGCCAGCAGCTTATTAAGGGGCACTGAAGCTTTCTTT; CDR3: CASSLLRGTEAFF
D: -; V: TRBV18; J: TRBJ2-4; size: -; DNA: TGTGCCAGCTCACCACCTATCGGCGGGGAAAACATTCAGTACTTC; CDR3: CASSPPIGGENIQYF
D: -; V: TRBV19; J: TRBJ1-2; size: -; DNA: TGTGCCAGTAGCATGGGGCTGATGAACTATGGCTACACCTTC; CDR3: CASSMGLMNYGYTF
D: -; V: TRBV6-6; J: TRBJ2-3; size: -; DNA: TGTGCCAGCAGTTACCCCGATCACGGGTACACAGATACGCAGTATTTT; CDR3: CASSYPDHGYTDTQYF
D: TRBD1; V: TRBV15; J: TRBJ1-6; size: -; DNA: TGTGCCACCAGCAGAAGACAGGGGGCACCACCCTATAATTCACCCCTCCACTTT; CDR3: CATSRRQGAPPYNSPLHF
D: -; V: TRBV10-1; J: TRBJ2-3; size: few; DNA: TGCGCCAGCAGTGATCGGCTAGAGACCCCAGATACGCAGTATTTT; CDR3: CASSDRLETPDTQYF
D: -; V: TRBV6-1; J: TRBJ2-7; size: once; DNA: TGTGCCAGCAGTGATTTGGGGGCCGGGGTCTACGAGCAGTACTTC; CDR3: CASSDLGAGVYEQYF
D: -; V: TRBV7-2; J: TRBJ2-5; size: -; DNA: TGTGCCAGCAGCGGGGGCGAGAGCGGACAAGAGACCCAGTACTTC; CDR3: CASSGGESGQETQYF
D: TRBD2; V: TRBV5-6; J: TRBJ2-1; size: -; DNA: TGTGCCAGCAGCCCCGATAGCGGGAGTGGCTACAATGAGCAGTTCTTC; CDR3: CASSPDSGSGYNEQFF
D: TRBD1; V: TRBV6-1; J: TRBJ1-2; size: -; DNA: TGTGCCAGCAGTCTGACAGGGCCCTATGGCTACACCTTC; CDR3: CASSLTGPYGYTF
D: -; V: TRBV2; J: TRBJ2-1; size: few; DNA: TGTGCCAGCAGTTCCGACAGATACAATGAGCAGTTCTTC; CDR3: CASSSDRYNEQFF
D: -; V: TRBV10-3; J: TRBJ1-6; size: -; DNA: TGTGCCATCAGTGCCCGGGATTCACCCCTCCACTTT; CDR3: CAISARDSPLHF
D: TRBD2; V: TRBV4-1; J: TRBJ2-7; size: -; DNA: TGCGCCAGCAGCAAAAATACGGGACTAGCCCGCGAGCAGTACTTC; CDR3: CASSKNTGLAREQYF
D: -; V: TRBV7-3; J: TRBJ2-3; size: few; DNA: TGTGCCAGCAGCCCTAATCCGGGGACTTTTAGCACAGATACGCAGTATTTT; CDR3: CASSPNPGTFSTDTQYF
D: -; V: TRBV4-2; J: TRBJ2-5; size: -; DNA: TGTGCCAGCAGCCAAGAAGGGGGGGGGCACGAGACCCAGTACTTC; CDR3: CASSQEGGGHETQYF
D: -; V: TRBV28; J: TRBJ2-3; size: few; DNA: TGTGCCAGCAGCCTGGGGACACAGGGGCAGTATTTT; CDR3: CASSLGTQGQYF
D: -; V: TRBV5-1; J: TRBJ2-1; size: -; DNA: TGCGCCAGCAGCTTGGGGCCATACAATGAGCAGTTCTTC; CDR3: CASSLGPYNEQFF
D: TRBD2; V: TRBV4-3; J: TRBJ2-7; size: -; DNA: TGCGCCAGCAGCCAACAAATAGCGGGGACCTACGAGCAGTACTTC; CDR3: CASSQQIAGTYEQYF
D: -; V: TRBV7-2; J: TRBJ1-1; size: -; DNA: TGTGCCAGCAGCTCTCCAGGGGATCCTGAAGCTTTCTTT; CDR3: CASSSPGDPEAFF
D: -; V: TRBV28; J: TRBJ1-5; size: -; DNA: TGTGCCAGCAGACCGCACGGGGGAGGAAGGCAGCCCCAGCATTTT; CDR3: CASRPHGGGRQPQHF
D: TRBD2; V: TRBV4-1; J: TRBJ2-5; size: -; DNA: TGCGCCAGCAGCCAAGCCCCCCAGCGGGGGGACGGAGAGACCCAGTACTTC; CDR3: CASSQAPQRGDGETQYF
D: -; V: TRBV13; J: TRBJ2-7; size: -; DNA: TGTGCCAGCAGCTATATTACCGAACAGGGACGCGAGCAGTACTTC; CDR3: CASSYITEQGREQYF
D: TRBD2; V: TRBV4-1; J: TRBJ2-3; size: -; DNA: TGCGCCAGCAGCCCTTCGGGGGGGGGCATCACAGATACGCAGTATTTT; CDR3: CASSPSGGGITDTQYF
D: -; V: TRBV30; J: TRBJ1-2; size: -; DNA: TGTGCCTGGAGTGCGCGGGGGGCAGAGGACGGCTACACCTTC; CDR3: CAWSARGAEDGYTF
D: TRBD2; V: TRBV5-8; J: TRBJ2-5; size: -; DNA: TGTGCCAGCAGTTCGGGACTAGCGGGGATTGAGACCCAGTACTTC; CDR3: CASSSGLAGIETQYF
D: TRBD1; V: TRBV5-6; J: TRBJ1-1; size: once; DNA: TGTGCCAGCAGCACCAACCGGTTGGACAGGGCGGGACCTTTCTTT; CDR3: CASSTNRLDRAGPFF
D: -; V: TRBV2; J: TRBJ1-6; size: -; DNA: TGTGCCACCCGACTGGATTCACCCCTCCACTTT; CDR3: CATRLDSPLHF
D: -; V: TRBV5-1; J: TRBJ2-5; size: -; DNA: TGCGCCAGCAGCTTGTTTGCAGGACAAGAGACCCAGTACTTC; CDR3: CASSLFAGQETQYF
D: -; V: TRBV5-6; J: TRBJ2-2; size: few; DNA: TGTGCCAGCAGCTTTGGTCAAGCCAACACCGGGGAGCTGTTTTTT; CDR3: CASSFGQANTGELFF
D: -; V: TRBV19; J: TRBJ1-5; size: few; DNA: TGTGCCAGTAGTATAGGGGGCAGGGGAACCCAGCCCCAGCATTTT; CDR3: CASSIGGRGTQPQHF
D: -; V: TRBV20-1; J: TRBJ2-7; size: few; DNA: TGCAGTGCTTCCCGGGACTACGAGCAGTACTTC; CDR3: CSASRDYEQYF
D: TRBD1; V: TRBV7-2; J: TRBJ1-3; size: -; DNA: TGTGCCAGCAGGGACAGGCGGACTGGAAACACCATATATTTT; CDR3: CASRDRRTGNTIYF
D: TRBD1; V: TRBV9; J: TRBJ1-6; size: -; DNA: TGTGCCAGCAGCGTAGCAGGGGGTTATAATTCACCCCTCCACTTT; CDR3: CASSVAGGYNSPLHF
D: -; V: TRBV7-3; J: TRBJ1-6; size: -; DNA: TGTGCCAGCAGCACTGGGAGCAATAATTCACCCCTCCACTTT; CDR3: CASSTGSNNSPLHF
D: TRBD1; V: TRBV4-1; J: TRBJ1-2; size: -; DNA: TGCGCCAGCAGCCAAGTGGGGACAGGTACTAACTATGGCTACACCTTC; CDR3: CASSQVGTGTNYGYTF
D: TRBD1; V: TRBV2; J: TRBJ2-1; size: few; DNA: TGTGCCAGCAGTGACCCAGGACAGGGTATAGCAAATGAGCAGTTCTTC; CDR3: CASSDPGQGIANEQFF
D: -; V: TRBV11-1; J: TRBJ1-1; size: -; DNA: TGTGCCAGCAGCTTAGGTGGCAGGCCTCGTTCGGATGAAGCTTTCTTT; CDR3: CASSLGGRPRSDEAFF
D: TRBD1; V: TRBV11-2; J: TRBJ1-2; size: -; DNA: TGTGCCAGCAGCCAGGACAGGGTCTATGGCTACACCTTC; CDR3: CASSQDRVYGYTF
D: TRBD1; V: TRBV7-9; J: TRBJ1-2; size: -; DNA: TGTGCCAGCAGCTCGACAGGGGCGGGCTACACCTTC; CDR3: CASSSTGAGYTF
D: TRBD1; V: TRBV7-3; J: TRBJ1-2; size: -; DNA: TGTGCCAGCAGCGGCGGGACAGACTATGGCTACACCTTC; CDR3: CASSGGTDYGYTF
D: -; V: TRBV5-1; J: TRBJ2-2; size: -; DNA: TGCGCCAGCAGCGTTGGACAAATCACCGGGGAGCTGTTTTTT; CDR3: CASSVGQITGELFF